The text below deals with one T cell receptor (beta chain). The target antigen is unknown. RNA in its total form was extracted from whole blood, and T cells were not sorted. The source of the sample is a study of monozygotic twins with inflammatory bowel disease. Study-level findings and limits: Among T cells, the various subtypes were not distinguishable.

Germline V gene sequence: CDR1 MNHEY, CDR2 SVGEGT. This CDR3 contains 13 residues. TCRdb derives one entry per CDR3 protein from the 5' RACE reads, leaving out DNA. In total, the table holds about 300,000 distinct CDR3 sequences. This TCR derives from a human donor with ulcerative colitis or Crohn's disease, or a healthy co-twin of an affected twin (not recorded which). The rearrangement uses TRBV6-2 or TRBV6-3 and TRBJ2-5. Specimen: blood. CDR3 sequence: CASSYRRLETQYF.